A single sample gave rise to the 8 T cell receptor beta chains below, sequenced in a study of T cell responses to AZD1222 COVID-19 vaccine. Generated by immunoSEQ multiplex PCR, the TCRdb table keeps only in-frame clones and is missing some. The table lists about 150,000 clones, 90% of them singletons. The input for sequencing was peripheral blood, taken 28 days after the second AZD1222 dose. These TCRs come from an adult who received the AZD1222 COVID-19 vaccine.

V is TRBV28 and J is TRBJ2-7; 9 nucleotides agree with TRBD1. Germline assignment: CDR1 MDHEN and CDR2 SYDVKM. Unmatched junction bases numbered 8, after V lost 5 bases and J lost 3 bases. The CDR3 is 15 amino acids. CDR3 loop: CASSAPGTGNYEQYF. As DNA, the CDR3 is TGTGCCAGCAGTGCACCCGGGACAGGGAACTACGAGCAGTACTTC.

The chain joins TRBV10-3 to TRBJ2-1, with 9 bases identical to TRBD2. This CDR3 comprises 15 residues. CDR1 and CDR2 (germline): ENHRY, SYGVKD. J lost 2 bases, V lost 4 bases, and 3 bases had no gene match. CDR3 amino acids: CAISGGGAAYNEQFF. In DNA form, the CDR3 reads TGTGCCATCAGTGGCGGGGGGGCCGCCTACAATGAGCAGTTCTTC.

The V call is TRBV6-5, the J call TRBJ2-7; a possible D gene is TRBD2 (6 bases). Germline CDR1 and CDR2: MNHEY and SVGAGI. The CDR3 is 13 residues long. Trimming removed 0 bases from V and 10 bases from J, with 13 bases in between. The CDR3 here is CASSYSLGAGQYF. The CDR3 DNA sequence: TGTGCCAGCAGTTACTCGTTAGGGGCGGGACAGTACTTC.

This chain connects TRBV7-3 to TRBJ2-3, with D possibly TRBD1 on 6 matching bases. Trimming left V 5 bases short and J 7 bases short, with 16 bases between. CDR1 is SGHTA, CDR2 FQGTGA, per germline. CDR3 length: 14 residues. Here the CDR3 reads CASSPGQHDHTQYF. The CDR3 DNA follows: TGTGCCAGCAGCCCAGGACAGCACGACCATACGCAGTATTTT.

The chain couples TRBV10-2 to TRBJ2-5; TRBD2 might be the D (6 bases). Germline V gene lookup returns CDR1 WSHSY and CDR2 SAAADI. CDR3 length: 14 residues. V lost 4 bases and J lost 5, with 14 bases in between. For the CDR3, the DNA is TGCGCCAGCAGTGCCGTGGAGGGGTGGGAGACCCAGTACTTC. It encodes CASSAVEGWETQYF.

This chain's CDR3 is CASSLFSMNTEAFF. In nucleotides, the CDR3 is TGTGCCAGCAGTTTATTTTCCATGAACACTGAAGCTTTCTTT. The rearrangement joins TRBV28 to TRBJ1-1; D gene uncertain. This CDR3 comprises 14 residues. Germline V lookup: CDR1 MDHEN, CDR2 SYDVKM. The V end lost 1 base, the J end lost 0 bases, and 6 bases lay between the germline ends.

V and J are TRBV7-9 and TRBJ1-3; TRBD1 is a possible D gene (5 bases). This CDR3 spans 14 amino acids. CDR1 and CDR2 (germline): SEHNR, FQNEAQ (reference sequence). V was cut by 5 bases and J by 1 base, with 9 bases left in between. As DNA, the CDR3 is TGTGCCAGCAGCGTACAGGTTTCTGGAAACACCATATATTTT. Its translation: CASSVQVSGNTIYF. Full variable domain (rest looked up from reference TRBV7-9 and TRBJ1-3): DTGVSQNPRHKITKRGQNVTFRCDPISEHNRLYWYRQTLGQGPEFLTYFQNEAQLEKSRLLSDRFSAERPKGSFSTLEIQRTEQGDSAMYLCASSVQVSGNTIYFGEGSWLTVV.

J is TRBJ2-5 and V is TRBV18, with D possibly being TRBD2 (5 bases). V shed 3 bases and J shed 5 bases, with 19 bases lying between them. The germline CDR1 and CDR2 sequences are KGHSH and LQKENI. The CDR3 length is 16 residues. The CDR3 region is CASSPNVMREMETQYF. The CDR3 DNA is TGTGCCAGCTCACCGAACGTGATGAGGGAGATGGAGACCCAGTACTTC.